The 25 T cell receptor beta chains in this list originate from one sample, sequenced in a study of beta chain features in type 1 diabetes (dated by TCRdb to the late 2010s). Libraries were prepared through the immunoSEQ multiplex PCR assay. All of the isolated RNA was reverse transcribed with the High Capacity cDNA Reverse Transcription Kit, so expressed TCRB transcripts were sequenced. TCRdb obtained this table from immuneACCESS and retained in-frame rearrangements with V and J assigned. These tables miss some clones; where compared with another copy, unresolved V genes account for less than half of the shortfall, and the remainder is unexplained. This sample gives hundreds of thousands of clones in total; around 16% of them show up just once. Approximately 0.099% of the sample lies in the top ten. Material: naive CD4+ T cells from blood. The intended sense of this specimen's cell subset or site label: true naive CD4+ T cells. Receptor source: a man aged 18 to 29 in good health.

This clone was detected a few times. The chain joins TRBV9 to TRBJ1-1; D uncertain. V was pared by 4 bases and J by 6 bases, with 19 bases between. This CDR3 has 15 residues. CDR1 is SGDLS and CDR2 is YYNGEE in the germline V gene. The CDR3 sequence: CASSPTNIYLSEAFF. The CDR3 DNA follows: TGTGCCAGCAGCCCAACGAATATCTACTTGTCTGAAGCTTTCTTT.

The J gene is TRBJ2-2, the V gene TRBV4-2, with 14 bases fitting TRBD2. This CDR3 has 19 amino acids. The V segment lost 3 bases and the J segment 6 bases; nucleotides outside the gene matches: 12. Germline values: CDR1 LGHNA, CDR2 YNFKEQ. DNA of the CDR3: TGTGCCAGCAGCCAGTATCGACTAGCGGGAGGGCTCTCGTCCGGGGAGCTGTTTTTT. Protein sequence: CASSQYRLAGGLSSGELFF.

Only a few counts were recorded for this clone. J is TRBJ1-1 and V is TRBV9, with D possibly being TRBD1 (5 bases). The CDR3 has 15 amino acids. Trimming left V 4 bases short and J 1 base short, with 14 bases between. CDR1 is SGDLS, CDR2 YYNGEE, per germline. The CDR3 DNA reads TGTGCCAGCAGCCAAAGCGTAAGGGGGAACACTGAAGCTTTCTTT. Protein: CASSQSVRGNTEAFF.

In this sample, this clone turned up a few times. The chain employs TRBV18 and TRBJ1-5; D unresolved. The ends were cut back, 2 bases at V and 4 bases at J, with 9 bases in the middle. The CDR3 runs to 14 residues. The germline CDR1 and CDR2 sequences are KGHSH and LQKENI. CDR3 nucleotide sequence: TGTGCCAGCTCACCAGCACAATTTAATCAGCCCCAGCATTTT. Its translation is CASSPAQFNQPQHF.

This clone was seen only a few times. This chain links TRBV11-3 with TRBJ2-7; perhaps TRBD1 as D (6 bases). The germline V gene has CDR1 SGHNT and CDR2 YENEEA. Trimming removed 6 bases from V and 5 bases from J, with 11 bases in between. This CDR3 is built from 12 residues. CDR3 region: CASRITGHEQYF. CDR3 nucleotide sequence: TGTGCCAGCAGGATTACAGGGCACGAGCAGTACTTC.

There are a few counts of this clone. CDR3: CASSLRTVPDTEAFF. CDR3 sequence (DNA): TGTGCCAGCAGCCTCCGGACAGTCCCTGACACTGAAGCTTTCTTT. The chain employs TRBV9 and TRBJ1-1; D is perhaps TRBD1 (6 bases). This CDR3 is built from 15 residues. Trimming pared 4 bases from V and 3 bases from J, leaving 16 bases between. Germline V CDR1 and CDR2: SGDLS, YYNGEE. Drawing the rest from reference TRBV9 and TRBJ1-1, the complete variable domain is DSGVTQTPKHLITATGQRVTLRCSPRSGDLSVYWYQQSLDQGLQFLIQYYNGEERAKGNILERFSAQQFPDLHSELNLSSLELGDSALYFCASSLRTVPDTEAFFGQGTRLTVV.

This rearrangement joins TRBV7-3 to TRBJ2-7; 10 nucleotides line up with TRBD2. The CDR3 is 13 amino acids. J was trimmed by 3 bases and V by 8 bases; bases with no gene match: 4. Looked up from germline, CDR1 is SGHTA and CDR2 is FQGTGA. CDR3 nucleotides: TGTGCCAGCCGAGCGGGAGGGAGCTACGAGCAGTACTTC. Translation: CASRAGGSYEQYF.

V gene TRBV30 combines with J gene TRBJ2-6; D remains ambiguous. The CDR3 length is 12 residues. CDR1 and CDR2 (germline): GTSNPN, SVGIG (reference sequence). V lost 4 bases, J lost 0 bases, and 1 base lay in between. Written as DNA, the CDR3 is TGTGCCTGGATCTCTGGGGCCAACGTCCTGACTTTC. It codes for CAWISGANVLTF.

This clone was observed a few times. The chain combines TRBV23-1 with TRBJ2-2; 10 positions agree with TRBD1. TRBV23-1 is reported as an ORF; its role is uncertain. J was trimmed by 1 base and V by 6 bases; bases with no gene match: 14. The CDR3 covers 19 residues. The CDR3 DNA follows: TGCGCCAGCAGCCCGGGACAGGGGCCTACTGGTGAGAACACCGGGGAGCTGTTTTTT. Translation gives CASSPGQGPTGENTGELFF.

The rearrangement links TRBV15 to TRBJ2-2; no firm D call. The CDR3 extends over 13 amino acids. In germline, CDR1 is LNHNV, CDR2 YYDKDF (reference sequence). Trimming took off 8 bases at V and 3 bases at J, with 10 bases between the two ends. The CDR3 reads CATAVAHTGELFF. The CDR3 DNA follows: TGTGCCACCGCCGTCGCGCACACCGGGGAGCTGTTTTTT. Full variable domain (rest looked up from reference TRBV15 and TRBJ2-2): DAMVIQNPRYQVTQFGKPVTLSCSQTLNHNVMYWYQQKSSQAPKLLFHYYDKDFNNEADTPDNFQSRRPNTSFCFLDIRSPGLGDTAMYLCATAVAHTGELFFGEGSRLTVL.

This clone was counted only a few times. This chain connects TRBV6-1 to TRBJ2-1; 7 bases are shared with TRBD2. The CDR3 spans 15 residues. CDR1 and CDR2 (germline): MNHNS, SASEGT. V shed 6 bases, J shed 3 bases, and the junction held 8 bases outside the gene matches. The CDR3 DNA follows: TGTGCCAGCAGGGAACTAGCGATTATCTACAATGAGCAGTTCTTC. It encodes CASRELAIIYNEQFF.

This chain uses TRBV28 with TRBJ1-5; D gene uncertain. The CDR3 is 17 residues long. The V and J ends lost 0 bases and 2 bases respectively, with 14 bases between them. The germline V gene encodes CDR1 MDHEN and CDR2 SYDVKM. CDR3 protein: CASSLWRTKPGNQPQHF. CDR3 sequence (DNA): TGTGCCAGCAGTTTATGGAGAACGAAGCCTGGCAATCAGCCCCAGCATTTT.

This clone was counted only a few times. The gene calls are TRBV27 and TRBJ2-1; TRBD2 agrees at 7 bases. CDR1 MNHEY and CDR2 SMNVEV come from the germline V gene (reference sequence). The V gene end was trimmed by 6 bases and the J gene end by 4 bases; junction bases not matched to a gene: 3. This CDR3 is built from 13 residues. The CDR3 is CASRSRGYNEQFF. As DNA, the CDR3 is TGTGCCAGCAGATCGCGGGGGTACAATGAGCAGTTCTTC.

About this clone itself: In the same sample, other DNA sequences code for this CDR3. The chain uses TRBV25-1 and TRBJ2-7; D is uncertain. The CDR3 spans 13 residues. The V end lost 4 bases, the J end lost 2 bases, and 9 bases lay between the germline ends. Germline CDR1 MGHDK, CDR2 SYGVNS. The CDR3 sequence is CASSVAGTYEQYF. CDR3 bases: TGTGCCAGCAGTGTGGCAGGCACCTACGAGCAGTACTTC.

This clone came up a few times. The chain links TRBV2 to TRBJ1-5, with a tentative D call TRBD1 (6 bases). The CDR3 consists of 14 residues. CDR1 is SNHLY and CDR2 is FYNNEI in the germline V gene. V was shortened by 3 bases and J by 4 bases, with 10 bases between the two germline ends. CDR3 amino acids: CASSEQGRNQPQHF. DNA for the CDR3: TGTGCCAGCAGTGAGCAGGGGAGGAATCAGCCCCAGCATTTT.

The CDR3 protein is CASRSGLNTEAFF. The CDR3 coding sequence is TGTGCCAGCAGATCTGGGCTGAACACTGAAGCTTTCTTT. V and J are TRBV11-2 and TRBJ1-1; D unresolved. The CDR3 extends over 13 amino acids. Trimming took 6 bases from V and 0 from J, leaving 8 bases between them. Germline V gene sequence: CDR1 SGHAT, CDR2 FQNNGV.

The chain links TRBV5-1 to TRBJ2-5, with TRBD2 as a possible D gene (5 bases). V was pared by 0 bases and J by 3 bases, with 9 bases between. Germline V gives CDR1 SGHRS, CDR2 YFSETQ. The CDR3 length is 14 residues. For the CDR3, the DNA is TGCGCCAGCAGCTTGGGGTCCGGGGAAGAGACCCAGTACTTC. This encodes CASSLGSGEETQYF.

This sequence joins TRBV27 and TRBJ2-1; D is ambiguous. V shed 4 bases and J shed 0 bases, with 16 bases lying between them. The CDR3 loop spans 17 amino acids. Looked up from germline, CDR1 is MNHEY and CDR2 is SMNVEV (reference sequence). Here the CDR3 reads CASSSPRRSSSYNEQFF. Written as DNA, the CDR3 is TGTGCCAGCAGTTCCCCCCGCAGGTCGAGCTCCTACAATGAGCAGTTCTTC.

This clone was detected only a few times. V and J are TRBV7-2 and TRBJ1-1; TRBD1 matches at 7 bases. The length of the CDR3 is 15 residues. CDR1 and CDR2 from the germline V gene are SGHTA and FQGNSA. After removal of 4 bases from V and 0 bases from J, the junction contained 5 bases not matched to a gene. This CDR3 reads CASSWGQYMNTEAFF. The CDR3 DNA reads as TGTGCCAGCAGCTGGGGACAGTACATGAACACTGAAGCTTTCTTT. The whole variable domain, filled in from reference TRBV7-2 and TRBJ1-1, reads GAGVSQSPSNKVTEKGKDVELRCDPISGHTALYWYRQSLGQGLEFLIYFQGNSAPDKSGLPSDRFSAERTGGSVSTLTIQRTQQEDSAVYLCASSWGQYMNTEAFFGQGTRLTVV.

This clone was observed a few times. The V gene is TRBV5-1, the J gene TRBJ1-2, with 8 bases that match TRBD1. This CDR3 region has 15 residues. Trimming at V came to 0 bases and at J to 8 bases, leaving 9 bases not matched to a gene. Germline assignment: CDR1 SGHRS and CDR2 YFSETQ. This CDR3 reads CASSLGSGGAKGYTF. CDR3 coding DNA: TGCGCCAGCAGCTTGGGCTCAGGGGGCGCGAAGGGCTACACCTTC.

This rearrangement joins TRBV14 to TRBJ1-6; D perhaps matches TRBD1 (5 bases). Per the germline V gene, CDR1 is SGHDN and CDR2 is FVKESK. The CDR3 has 16 residues. V was shortened by 4 bases and J by 5 bases, with 15 bases between the two germline ends. The CDR3 DNA reads as TGTGCCAGCAGCCCACTAGGACAACAGGATAATTCACCCCTCCACTTT. It codes for CASSPLGQQDNSPLHF.

The J gene is TRBJ2-2, the V gene TRBV4-3; possibly TRBD2 for D (6 bases). The germline gives CDR1 LGHNA, CDR2 YSLEER. CDR3 size: 15 residues. The V gene lost 6 bases and the J gene lost 1 base, with 12 bases spanning the gap. The CDR3, as DNA: TGCGCCAGCAGAGGCGGGACCCTGAACACCGGGGAGCTGTTTTTT. It is translated as CASRGGTLNTGELFF.

This clone was found a few times. The chain links TRBV30 to TRBJ1-6, with TRBD1 matching over 8 bases. The CDR3 has 16 residues. CDR1 GTSNPN and CDR2 SVGIG come from the germline V gene (reference sequence). V was pared by 4 bases and J by 8 bases, with 13 bases of the junction left unmatched. The CDR3 protein is CAWKPGQVAGDSPLHF. In DNA form, the CDR3 reads TGTGCCTGGAAGCCGGGACAGGTCGCCGGTGATTCACCCCTCCACTTT.

The CDR3 DNA reads TGTGCCAGTAGTAAAAATAGCAATCAGCCCCAGCATTTT. Protein sequence: CASSKNSNQPQHF. The rearrangement joins TRBV19 to TRBJ1-5; D remains ambiguous. This CDR3 has 13 amino acids. Germline-derived CDR1 and CDR2 are LNHDA and SQIVND (reference sequence). Trimming took off 4 bases at V and 0 bases at J, with 4 bases between the two ends.

The V and J genes are TRBV4-1 and TRBJ2-5; tentative D call: TRBD2 (7 bases). The CDR3 extends over 14 amino acids. V was pared by 1 base and J by 6 bases, with 12 bases between. Germline V gene sequence: CDR1 MGHRA, CDR2 YSYEKL. The CDR3 sequence is CASSQVGGPKTQYF. The CDR3 coding sequence is TGCGCCAGCAGCCAAGTGGGGGGGCCAAAGACCCAGTACTTC.